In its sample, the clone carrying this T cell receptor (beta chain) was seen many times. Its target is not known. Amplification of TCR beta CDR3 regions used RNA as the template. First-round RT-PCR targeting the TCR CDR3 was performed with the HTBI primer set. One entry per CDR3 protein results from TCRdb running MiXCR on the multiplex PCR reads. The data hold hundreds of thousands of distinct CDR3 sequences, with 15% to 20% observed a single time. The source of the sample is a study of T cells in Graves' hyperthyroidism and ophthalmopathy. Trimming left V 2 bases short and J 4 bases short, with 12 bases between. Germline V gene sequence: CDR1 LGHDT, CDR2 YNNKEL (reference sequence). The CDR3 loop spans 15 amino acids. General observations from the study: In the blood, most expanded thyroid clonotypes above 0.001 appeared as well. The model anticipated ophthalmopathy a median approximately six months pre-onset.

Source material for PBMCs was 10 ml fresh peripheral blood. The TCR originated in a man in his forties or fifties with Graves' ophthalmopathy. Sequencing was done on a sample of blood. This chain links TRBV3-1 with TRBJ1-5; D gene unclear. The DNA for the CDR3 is TGTGCCAGCAGCCAAAATGGGCCCATGAATCAGCCCCAGCATTTT. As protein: CASSQNGPMNQPQHF.